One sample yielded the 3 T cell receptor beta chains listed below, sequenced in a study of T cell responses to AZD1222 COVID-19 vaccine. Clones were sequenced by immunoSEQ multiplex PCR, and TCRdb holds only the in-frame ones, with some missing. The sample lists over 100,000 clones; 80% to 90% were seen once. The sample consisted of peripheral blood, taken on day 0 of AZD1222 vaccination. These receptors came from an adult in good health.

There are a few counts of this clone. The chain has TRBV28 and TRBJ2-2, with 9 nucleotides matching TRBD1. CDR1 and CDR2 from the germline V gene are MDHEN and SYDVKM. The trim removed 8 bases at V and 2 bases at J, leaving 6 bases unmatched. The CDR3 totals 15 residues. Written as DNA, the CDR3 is TGTGCCAGCGAGTGGGGACAGGGAAACACCGGGGAGCTGTTTTTT. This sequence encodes CASEWGQGNTGELFF. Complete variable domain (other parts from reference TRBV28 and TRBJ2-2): DVKVTQSSRYLVKRTGEKVFLECVQDMDHENMFWYRQDPGLGLRLIYFSYDVKMKEKGDIPEGYSVSREKKERFSLILESASTNQTSMYLCASEWGQGNTGELFFGEGSRLTVL.

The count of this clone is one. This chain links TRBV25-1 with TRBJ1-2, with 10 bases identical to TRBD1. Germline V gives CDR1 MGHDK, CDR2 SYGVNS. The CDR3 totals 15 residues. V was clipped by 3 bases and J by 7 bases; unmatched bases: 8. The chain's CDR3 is CASSEGTGEGSGYTF. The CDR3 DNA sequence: TGTGCCAGCAGTGAGGGGACAGGGGAGGGAAGTGGCTACACCTTC.

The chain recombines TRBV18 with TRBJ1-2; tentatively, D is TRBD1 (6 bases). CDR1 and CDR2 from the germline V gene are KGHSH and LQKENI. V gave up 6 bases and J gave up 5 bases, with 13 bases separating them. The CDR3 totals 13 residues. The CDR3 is CASSRTDAYGYTF. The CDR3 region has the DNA TGTGCCAGCTCGCGGACAGATGCATATGGCTACACCTTC.